What follows describes a single T cell receptor beta chain. This clonotype was seen ten or more times. No cognate antigen has been identified for it. There are no base qualities to consult, and no much larger clone falls within one base. Donors were 39 systemically healthy Caucasian individuals from Russia aged 6 to 90 years. Ten milliliters of peripheral blood were drawn from each donor into EDTA-treated Vacutainer tubes. Ficoll-Paque density-gradient centrifugation was used to isolate PBMCs, with at least 7 million obtained per sample. Trizol reagent was used to extract total RNA from PBMCs, with at least 5 micrograms per sample. For every donor, an aliquot of PBMCs went through flow cytometry to measure the percentages of naive CD45RAhigh/CD27high T cells. The data are from a study of blood T cells in healthy people across ages (dated by TCRdb to between 2014 and 2017). Background on the whole study: In model experiments, template switching captured about one uniquely barcoded TCR beta cDNA molecule for every two T cells. The study analyzed two additional independent replicas of 1 million unique cDNA reads from the same blood draw for two donors, one aged 18 to 29 and one aged 80 or older. Age-related changes in TCR beta repertoire diversity were measured in the study by deep sequencing normalized with unique cDNA molecular identifiers. Donors were grouped into four age groups: young (average about 15 years), middle-aged (39), aged (about 60) and long-lived (approximately 82). To avoid experimental bias, donors of different ages were randomly spread across the sequencing lanes. Results the study describes overall, beyond this receptor: There was a strong correlation between observed TCR beta diversity and the percentage of naive T cells measured by flow cytometry. Observed TCR beta diversity per million T cells fell roughly linearly with age, and a significant reduction was already apparent by age around 40. Conclusive comparison of naive and antigen-experienced compartments was prevented by the profiling of bulk unsorted PBMCs. The long-lived group showed more naive CD4+ T cells, fewer expanded clones and increased TCR diversity than the aged group, suggesting age selection. The CMV infection status of donors was not known, potentially confounding age-related changes in expanded clonotypes. Estimates of total diversity from one million sequenced T cells were regarded as lower bounds and underestimates.

Library prep was done by 5' RACE. The instrument given in TCRdb is Illumina HiSeq 2500. A second roughly 6 to 12 cycle PCR used a sample-barcoded 5' primer and a J-beta primer mix. A template-switch 5' adaptor carrying 12 random nucleotides introduced a unique molecular identifier onto each TCR beta cDNA molecule. At least 3 million CDR3-containing paired-end reads were obtained from each sample. First-strand cDNA was synthesized from all RNA with the Mint cDNA synthesis kit, primed by a TRBC-specific oligonucleotide. Following uracil-DNA glycosylase treatment, a first 18-cycle PCR with universal primers M1SS and BC2_uni_R was performed on all cDNA. The study's processing was this. Each sample was normalized by randomly selecting 1 million high-quality reads, each carrying a distinct molecular identifier. Instead of being binned into consensus sequences, reads with shared molecular identifiers were discarded. MiTCR, with a Q25 quality threshold and the strictest error-elimination algorithm, was used for CDR3 identification, clonotype clustering and error correction. A nonparametric unseen species model with Euler transformation was used to estimate a lower bound on total TCR beta diversity. TCRdb trimmed public reads at Q25 via fastp, called clones via MiXCR and kept in-frame beta chains. Entries are consolidated by CDR3 protein sequence, retaining the most common genes and DNA. The V and J calls were determined by TCRdb, not by the authors. The sample has some 1.5 million distinct CDR3 sequences on record, roughly 27% of them singletons. 6.5% to 8.5% of the sample lies in the top ten.

Including the terminal cysteine and phenylalanine, the CDR3 comprises 15 residues. Just CDR3 DNA is preserved here, 45 bases in frame from base 1. V is trimmed back by 5 bases and J by 2 bases, and the junction contains 8 bases that no gene match accounts for. The clonotype was recovered from a woman in her thirties in good health. Sequenced material: blood. The sequence links TRBV12-3 or TRBV12-4 to TRBJ2-7; TRBD1 lines up with 8 middle nucleotides. The DNA is TGTGCCAGCAGTGCCGGACAGGGCTTTCCCTACGAGCAGTACTTC. Its translation is CASSAGQGFPYEQYF.